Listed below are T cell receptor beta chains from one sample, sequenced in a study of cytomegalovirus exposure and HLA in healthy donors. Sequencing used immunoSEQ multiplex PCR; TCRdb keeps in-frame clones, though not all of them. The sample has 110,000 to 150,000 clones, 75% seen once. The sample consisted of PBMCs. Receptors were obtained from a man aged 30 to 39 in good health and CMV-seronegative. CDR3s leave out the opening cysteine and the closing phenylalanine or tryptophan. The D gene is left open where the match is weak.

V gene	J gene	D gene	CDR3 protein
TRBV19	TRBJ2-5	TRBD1	ASSWGQGRETQY
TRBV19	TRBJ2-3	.	ASSIGTAEDTQY
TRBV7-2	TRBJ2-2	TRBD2	ASSFNGQAGATGELF
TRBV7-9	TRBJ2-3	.	ASRQGGATDTQY
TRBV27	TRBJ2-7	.	ASAIRSFGDEQY
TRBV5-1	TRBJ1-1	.	ASSLGRAGNTEAF
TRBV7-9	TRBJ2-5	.	SSSPPGRGTQETQY
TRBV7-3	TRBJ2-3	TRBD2	ASSLATGGFTDTQY
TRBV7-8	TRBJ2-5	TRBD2	ASSLSVGGETQY
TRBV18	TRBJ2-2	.	ASSTNADTGELF
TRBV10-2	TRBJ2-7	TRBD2	ASSVTAGNEQY
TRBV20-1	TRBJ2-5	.	SARSETQY
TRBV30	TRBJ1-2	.	AWSLDSGYT
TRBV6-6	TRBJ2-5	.	ASSYDLGTQY
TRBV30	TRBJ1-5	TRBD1	AWSRGQGRGQPQH
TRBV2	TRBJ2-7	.	ASSPLASKDEQY
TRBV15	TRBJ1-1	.	ATSKREGLNTEAF
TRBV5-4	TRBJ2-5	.	ASSLELIQETQY
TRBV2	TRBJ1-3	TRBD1	ASSPRDRAIGNTIY
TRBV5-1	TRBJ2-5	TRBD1	ASSSSGQGQETQY
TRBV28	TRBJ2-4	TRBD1	ASSQDPGQGDIQY
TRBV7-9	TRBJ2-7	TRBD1	ASSSSDRGGSYEQY
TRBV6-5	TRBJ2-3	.	ASYTEGNTQY
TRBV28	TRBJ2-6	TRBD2	ASSLGLAGGLSSGANVLT
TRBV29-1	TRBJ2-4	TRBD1	SERDRVGIQY
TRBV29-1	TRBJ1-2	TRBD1	SVKGGTGPGYT
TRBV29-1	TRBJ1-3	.	SVSHETGNTIY
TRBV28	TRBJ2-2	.	ASSLYEGNTGELF
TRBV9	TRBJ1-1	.	ASSPGPPRGEAF
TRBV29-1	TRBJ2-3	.	SVDESTDTQY
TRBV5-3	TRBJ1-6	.	ARSLGRNSPLH
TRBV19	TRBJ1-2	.	ASSEGRIEVYGYT
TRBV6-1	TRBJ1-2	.	ASSGHLTFGRGDYGYT
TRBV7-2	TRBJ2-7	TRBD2	ASSLVGGDYEQY
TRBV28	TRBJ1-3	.	ASSRTAGNTIY
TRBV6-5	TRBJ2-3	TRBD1	ASSYSAGTGTDTQY
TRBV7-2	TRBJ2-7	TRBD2	ASSLDWLAGYEQY
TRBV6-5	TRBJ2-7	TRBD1	ASHRTGGYEQY
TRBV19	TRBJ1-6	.	ASSIGAVLTNSPLH
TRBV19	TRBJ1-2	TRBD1	ASSPRQGSTTT
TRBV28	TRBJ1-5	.	ASRSGVGQPQH
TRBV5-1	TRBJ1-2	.	ASSLVARARGYT
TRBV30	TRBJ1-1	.	AWSWSVDTEAF
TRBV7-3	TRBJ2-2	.	ASSLRETGELF
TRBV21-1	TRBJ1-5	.	ASSNETLVRPQH
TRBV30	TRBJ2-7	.	AWSVPRSSYEQY
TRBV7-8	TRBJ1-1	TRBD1	ASSLAGGYAEAF
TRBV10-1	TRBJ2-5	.	ASSDSRGQETQY
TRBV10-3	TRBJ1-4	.	AISETELEKLF
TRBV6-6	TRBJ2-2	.	ASTGWQAGELF
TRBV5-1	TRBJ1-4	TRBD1	ASSLEPSGTGTANEKLF
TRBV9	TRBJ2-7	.	ASSARSGSYEQY